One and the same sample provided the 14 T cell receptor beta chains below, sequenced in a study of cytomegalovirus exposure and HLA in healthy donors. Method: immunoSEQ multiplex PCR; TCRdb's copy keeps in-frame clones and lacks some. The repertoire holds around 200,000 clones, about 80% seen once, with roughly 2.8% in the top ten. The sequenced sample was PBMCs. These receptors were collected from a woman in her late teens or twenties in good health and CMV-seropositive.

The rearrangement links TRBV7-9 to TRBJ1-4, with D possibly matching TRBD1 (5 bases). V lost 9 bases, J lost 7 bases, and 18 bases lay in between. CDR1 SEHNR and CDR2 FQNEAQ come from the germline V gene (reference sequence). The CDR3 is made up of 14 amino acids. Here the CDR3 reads CASTTATDGEKLFF. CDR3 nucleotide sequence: TGTGCCAGTACGACCGCGACAGACGGTGAAAAACTGTTTTTT.

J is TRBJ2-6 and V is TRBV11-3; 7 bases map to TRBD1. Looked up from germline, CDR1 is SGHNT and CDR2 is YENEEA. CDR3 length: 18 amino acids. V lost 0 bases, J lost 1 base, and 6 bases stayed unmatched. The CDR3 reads CASSLEGQPLSGANVLTF. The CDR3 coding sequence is TGTGCCAGCAGCTTAGAGGGACAGCCGTTATCTGGGGCCAACGTCCTGACTTTC.

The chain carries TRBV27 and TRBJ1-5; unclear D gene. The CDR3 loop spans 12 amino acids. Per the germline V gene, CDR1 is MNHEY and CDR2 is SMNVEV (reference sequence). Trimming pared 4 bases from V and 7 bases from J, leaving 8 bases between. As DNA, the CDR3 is TGTGCCAGCAGTTACGCCGGGCAGCCCCAGCATTTT. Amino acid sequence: CASSYAGQPQHF.

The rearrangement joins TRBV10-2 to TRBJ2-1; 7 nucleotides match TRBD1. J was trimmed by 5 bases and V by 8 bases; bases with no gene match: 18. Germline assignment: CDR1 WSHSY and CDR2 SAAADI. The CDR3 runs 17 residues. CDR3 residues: CASRDSTLTPRHNEQFF. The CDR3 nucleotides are TGCGCCAGCCGGGACAGCACACTTACCCCGCGGCACAATGAGCAGTTCTTC.

The CDR3, as DNA: TGTGCCAGCAGCTTAGCCTATGGACTATTGGATGAGCAGTTCTTC. It yields the protein CASSLAYGLLDEQFF. J is TRBJ2-1 and V is TRBV7-2; maybe TRBD2 (6 bases). V was cut by 0 bases and J by 8 bases, with 14 bases left in between. Germline CDR1 reads SGHTA; CDR2 reads FQGNSA. This CDR3 has 15 amino acids.

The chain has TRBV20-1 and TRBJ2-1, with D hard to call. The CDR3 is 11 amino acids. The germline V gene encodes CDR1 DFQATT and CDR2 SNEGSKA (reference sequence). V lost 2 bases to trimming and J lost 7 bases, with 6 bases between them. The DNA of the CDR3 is TGCAGTGCTAGAAAAGCGAATGAGCAGTTCTTC. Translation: CSARKANEQFF.

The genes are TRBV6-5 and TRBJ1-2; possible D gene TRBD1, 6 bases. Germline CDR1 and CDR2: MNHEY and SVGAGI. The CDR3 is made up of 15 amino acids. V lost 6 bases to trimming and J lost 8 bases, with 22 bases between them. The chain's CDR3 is CASRIGGVGGRGYTF. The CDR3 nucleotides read TGTGCCAGCAGAATCGGTGGAGTAGGGGGACGCGGCTACACCTTC.

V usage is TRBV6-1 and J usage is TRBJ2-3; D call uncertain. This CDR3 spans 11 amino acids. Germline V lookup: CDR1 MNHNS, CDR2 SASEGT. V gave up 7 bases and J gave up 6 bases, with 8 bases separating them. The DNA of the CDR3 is TGTGCCAGCACCGAGTTGGATACGCAGTATTTT. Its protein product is CASTELDTQYF.

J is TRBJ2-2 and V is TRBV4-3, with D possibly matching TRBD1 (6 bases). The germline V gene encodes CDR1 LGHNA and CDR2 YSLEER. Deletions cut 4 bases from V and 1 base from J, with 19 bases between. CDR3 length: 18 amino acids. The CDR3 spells CASSPSPGQTVNTGELFF. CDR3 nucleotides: TGCGCCAGCAGCCCTAGCCCCGGACAGACAGTGAACACCGGGGAGCTGTTTTTT.

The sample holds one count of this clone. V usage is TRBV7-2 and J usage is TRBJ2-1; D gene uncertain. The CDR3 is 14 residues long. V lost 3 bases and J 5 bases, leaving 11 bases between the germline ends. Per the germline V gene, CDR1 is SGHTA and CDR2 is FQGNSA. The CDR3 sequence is CASSLVNSNNEQFF. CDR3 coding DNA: TGTGCCAGCAGCTTGGTAAATAGCAACAATGAGCAGTTCTTC.

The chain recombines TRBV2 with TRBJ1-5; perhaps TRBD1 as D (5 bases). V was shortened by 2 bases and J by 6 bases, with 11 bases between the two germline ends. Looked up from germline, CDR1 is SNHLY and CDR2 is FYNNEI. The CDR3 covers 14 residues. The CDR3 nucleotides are TGTGCCAGCAGTGAAAGGGAGGGGCGTCAGCCCCAGCATTTT. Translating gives CASSEREGRQPQHF.

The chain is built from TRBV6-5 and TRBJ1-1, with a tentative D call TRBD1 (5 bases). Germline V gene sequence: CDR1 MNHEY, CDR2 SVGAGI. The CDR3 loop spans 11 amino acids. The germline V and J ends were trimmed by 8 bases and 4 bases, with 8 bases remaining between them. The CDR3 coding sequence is TGTGCCAGCGGGGGGGGCACTGAAGCTTTCTTT. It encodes CASGGGTEAFF.

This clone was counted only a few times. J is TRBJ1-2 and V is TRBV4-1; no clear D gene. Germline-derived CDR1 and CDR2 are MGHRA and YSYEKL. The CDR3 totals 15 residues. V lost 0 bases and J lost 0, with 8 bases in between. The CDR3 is CASSQEAGTNYGYTF. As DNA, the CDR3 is TGCGCCAGCAGCCAAGAAGCAGGAACTAACTATGGCTACACCTTC.

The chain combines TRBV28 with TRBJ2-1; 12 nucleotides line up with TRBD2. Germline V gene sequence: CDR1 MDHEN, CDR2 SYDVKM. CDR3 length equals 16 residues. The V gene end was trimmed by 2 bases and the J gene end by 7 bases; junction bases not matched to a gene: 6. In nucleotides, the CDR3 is TGTGCCAGCAGTTTACCTACCGGACTAGCGGGGAATGAGCAGTTCTTC. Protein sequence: CASSLPTGLAGNEQFF.